A selection of T cell receptor beta chains follows, all from one sample in a study of blood T cell repertoires in COVID-19. Assay used: immunoSEQ multiplex PCR; TCRdb lists only in-frame clones, some missing. This repertoire shows around 150,000 clones, around 77% found once; its top ten account for under 10%. Sample: peripheral blood. The receptors come from a middle-aged man with active or convalescent COVID-19. Both conserved end residues are part of each CDR3. The order of the fields is CDR3 length, J gene, V gene, clone size, D gene, CDR3 DNA, CDR3 protein. D genes are given only for firm matches. Part of the rows lack a size; the others show once, few, many or a class for expanded clones.

13	TRBJ1-3	TRBV2	-	-	TGTGCCAGCGTCCAGGAGGGTCGGAACACCATATATTTT	CASVQEGRNTIYF
14	TRBJ1-1	TRBV3-1/TRBV3-2	-	-	TGTGCCAGCAGCCAAAGATCGGGAGCCGCTGAAGCTTTCTTT	CASSQRSGAAEAFF
15	TRBJ2-7	TRBV29-1	-	TRBD2	TGCAGCGTTGAATTTTCACTAGCGGGAGCTTACGAGCAGTACTTC	CSVEFSLAGAYEQYF
15	TRBJ2-1	TRBV9	-	-	TGTGCCAGCAGCGTAGCATCGGGAGTTTTGGATGAGCAGTTCTTC	CASSVASGVLDEQFF
13	TRBJ2-7	TRBV7-3	few	-	TGTGCCAGCAGCCCCTTAGAGTCTGACGAGCAGTACTTC	CASSPLESDEQYF
14	TRBJ2-7	TRBV3-1/TRBV3-2	-	TRBD2	TGTGCCAGCAGCCACCGCGGGAGGGTGTACGAGCAGTACTTC	CASSHRGRVYEQYF
16	TRBJ2-3	TRBV25-1	-	-	TGTGCCAGCAGTGAATCTCTTTTCAGGGTGGGAGATACGCAGTATTTT	CASSESLFRVGDTQYF
18	TRBJ2-1	TRBV4-1	-	TRBD2	TGCGCCAGCAGCCAGTTTATTCTAGCGGGAGTCCCCTACAATGAGCAGTTCTTC	CASSQFILAGVPYNEQFF
14	TRBJ1-1	TRBV11-3	few	-	TGTGCCAGCACCTGGGGGGGGCGCGTTACTGAAGCTTTCTTT	CASTWGGRVTEAFF
16	TRBJ2-5	TRBV5-1	-	TRBD2	TGCGCCAGCAGCCCGGGACTAGCGGGGTGGCTGGAGACCCAGTACTTC	CASSPGLAGWLETQYF
17	TRBJ1-5	TRBV9	-	-	TGTGCCAGCAGCGCCGGTCTGGCGGGGGGTGAGGTTCAGCCCCAGCATTTT	CASSAGLAGGEVQPQHF
20	TRBJ2-5	TRBV10-1	-	TRBD2	TGCGCCAGCAGTGAGGGTGGCTATGGGAGCGGGATATCGGCGGGGGAGACCCAGTACTTC	CASSEGGYGSGISAGETQYF
14	TRBJ2-3	TRBV27	-	-	TGTGCCAGCAGCTTGGCGGGAAGCACAGATACGCAGTATTTT	CASSLAGSTDTQYF
14	TRBJ2-7	TRBV5-4	-	-	TGTGCCAGCAGCTTGGCGGACGGGACCTACGAGCAGTACTTC	CASSLADGTYEQYF
11	TRBJ2-3	TRBV6-5	-	-	TGTGCCAGCAGCCAGGGGCTCAATCAGTATTTT	CASSQGLNQYF
16	TRBJ1-5	TRBV7-8	once	TRBD1	TGTGCCAGCAGCTTAGGAGGGGACAGGAGATATCAGCCCCAGCATTTT	CASSLGGDRRYQPQHF
16	TRBJ2-1	TRBV4-2	once	-	TGTGCCAGCAGCCCTGACTTGGGTCACTCCTACAATGAGCAGTTCTTC	CASSPDLGHSYNEQFF
16	TRBJ2-1	TRBV7-3	-	-	TGTGCCAGCAGCATCTCTTCCGGTCCCTCCTACAATGAGCAGTTCTTC	CASSISSGPSYNEQFF
15	TRBJ1-1	TRBV10-3	-	-	TGTGCCATCAGTGAGTCGAGTAGGGGCAACACTGAAGCTTTCTTT	CAISESSRGNTEAFF
16	TRBJ2-7	TRBV10-3	-	-	TGTGCCATCAGTGCGGGGGGGACAGGGAGCTCCTACGAGCAGTACTTC	CAISAGGTGSSYEQYF
16	TRBJ1-4	TRBV16	-	-	TGTGCCAGCAGCCATCTACGAACGACAGGACGTGAAAAACTGTTTTTT	CASSHLRTTGREKLFF
15	TRBJ1-3	TRBV3-1/TRBV3-2	-	-	TGTGCCAGCAGCCGACGGGGATCGGGAGGAAACACCATATATTTT	CASSRRGSGGNTIYF
16	TRBJ1-1	TRBV6-6	-	TRBD1	TGTGCCAGCAGTTACTCGAGGGACAGGGGAGGCACTGAAGCTTTCTTT	CASSYSRDRGGTEAFF
16	TRBJ1-5	TRBV19	-	TRBD1	TGTGCCAGTAGGGGTGCCGGGACAGGGGTTAATCAGCCCCAGCATTTT	CASRGAGTGVNQPQHF
14	TRBJ2-7	TRBV15	-	-	TGTGCCACCAGTGTCGGAGGGAGCTCCTACGAGCAGTACTTC	CATSVGGSSYEQYF
14	TRBJ2-3	TRBV7-9	-	TRBD1	TGTGCCAGCAGCTGGGGACAGGGGGGGGATACGCAGTATTTT	CASSWGQGGDTQYF
14	TRBJ1-3	TRBV28	-	-	TGTGCCAGCAGTTTAAGGACAGCTGGAAACACCATATATTTT	CASSLRTAGNTIYF
14	TRBJ2-7	TRBV20-1	few	-	TGCAGTGCTAGTCCTCACGGGAACTCCTACGAGCAGTACTTC	CSASPHGNSYEQYF
16	TRBJ1-6	TRBV6-1	once	TRBD1	TGTGCCAGCAGTGTAACCGGGACAGGGGCTGTTTCACCCCTCCACTTT	CASSVTGTGAVSPLHF
15	TRBJ2-2	TRBV2	-	-	TGTGCCAGCACAAGGGCTAGCGCTAACACCGGGGAGCTGTTTTTT	CASTRASANTGELFF
16	TRBJ1-6	TRBV5-1	-	-	TGCGCCAGCAGCTTGGGTGAAGGGGTTAATAATTCACCCCTCCACTTT	CASSLGEGVNNSPLHF
16	TRBJ2-7	TRBV15	-	-	TGTGCCACCAGCAGAGATCGGCGGGGGCGAGTTTACGAGCAGTACTTC	CATSRDRRGRVYEQYF
16	TRBJ2-3	TRBV27	-	-	TGTGCCAGCAGGGGGGGGCGAGCGGGGTTCACAGATACGCAGTATTTT	CASRGGRAGFTDTQYF
15	TRBJ1-2	TRBV19	once	-	TGTGCCAGTAGTGGGCATCTCTGGGACACCTACGACTACACCTTC	CASSGHLWDTYDYTF
15	TRBJ2-3	TRBV7-3	-	TRBD1	TGTGCCAGCAGCTTTGCCGGGACAGTCACAGATACGCAGTATTTT	CASSFAGTVTDTQYF
13	TRBJ2-1	TRBV10-2	few	-	TGCGCCAGCAGTGAGGGGGCTAGATTGGAGCAGTTCTTC	CASSEGARLEQFF
14	TRBJ2-5	TRBV9	-	TRBD2	TGTGCCAGCAGCGGAGCGGGAGCGGGAGAGACCCAGTACTTC	CASSGAGAGETQYF
13	TRBJ1-1	TRBV30	-	-	TGTGCCTGGAGTGGGGCCAGCCACACTGAAGCTTTCTTT	CAWSGASHTEAFF
16	TRBJ2-4	TRBV5-1	-	-	TGCGCCAGCAGCGCCCTCTCGGGTACAGGCAAAAACATTCAGTACTTC	CASSALSGTGKNIQYF
15	TRBJ1-1	TRBV7-2	few	-	TGTGCCAGCAGCTCCCCACAGGGATGGGACACTGAAGCTTTCTTT	CASSSPQGWDTEAFF
16	TRBJ2-5	TRBV2	-	TRBD2	TGTGCCAGCAACGAAGGGATCGGGGGGGATCAAGAGACCCAGTACTTC	CASNEGIGGDQETQYF
14	TRBJ2-5	TRBV5-6	once	-	TGTGCCAGCAGCTTGGACCCGGTCCAAGAGACCCAGTACTTC	CASSLDPVQETQYF
14	TRBJ1-5	TRBV19	-	-	TGTGCCAGTAGTATAGCCGAGGGAGGTCAGCCCCAGCATTTT	CASSIAEGGQPQHF
16	TRBJ1-1	TRBV27	-	TRBD1	TGTGCCAGCAGTATCTTGTTCGGGACAGGGGGGACTGAAGCTTTCTTT	CASSILFGTGGTEAFF
13	TRBJ2-7	TRBV7-3	-	-	TGTGCCAGCAGCTTAAGCCTAGCCTCCGAGCAGTACTTC	CASSLSLASEQYF
13	TRBJ1-6	TRBV7-3	-	-	TGTGCCAGCAGCCCTCGCGGTAATTCACCCCTCCACTTT	CASSPRGNSPLHF
17	TRBJ2-3	TRBV9	-	TRBD2	TGTGCCAGCAGCCCGCCCACCAGCGGGGCCCGACGGGATACGCAGTATTTT	CASSPPTSGARRDTQYF
16	TRBJ1-2	TRBV28	-	-	TGTGCCAGCAGTTCAGGGGCGGGGGTAGTGACGGATGGCTACACCTTC	CASSSGAGVVTDGYTF